The clone carrying this T cell receptor beta chain has at least ten counts. The antigen is unknown. These data come from a study of T cells after posttransplantation cyclophosphamide. Findings and caveats of the study: Skin or GI-infiltrating T cells shared few TRB sequences with blood. After PTCy, TRB diversity resembled that of CNI/methotrexate controls. Donor-recipient repertoire similarity was low at 1-2 months, rising over year one.

The protocol was immunoSEQ multiplex PCR, while the TCRdb copy is restricted to in-frame clones and leaves out a portion. Sampling found tens of thousands of clones, none seen once. Germline V gene lookup returns CDR1 KGHSH and CDR2 LQKENI. The CDR3 contains 14 residues. Between the trimmed V and J ends, which lost 6 bases and 3 bases, there was a span of 14 bases. The sequenced material came from PBMCs. This clonotype was sampled from a woman aged 55-69 years in good health, CMV-negative, and a related stem cell transplant donor. V usage is TRBV18 and J usage is TRBJ1-1, with D possibly matching TRBD1 (6 bases). This CDR3 reads CASSLQGGDTEAFF. The CDR3 DNA is TGTGCCAGCTCTCTACAGGGTGGCGACACTGAAGCTTTCTTT.